Given below is one T cell receptor (beta chain) in context. As yet, its antigen is unknown. The sample belongs to a study of monozygotic twins with inflammatory bowel disease. Notes on the study in general: Healthy co-twins exceeded IBD patients in TCRbeta diversity as measured by inverse Simpson.

TCRalpha and TCRbeta cDNA went through two nested PCRs of approximately 16 and 10 cycles. No DNA is given; TCRdb re-called the 5' RACE reads and lists each CDR3 protein once. Its table lists more than 300,000 distinct CDR3 sequences. Phlebotomy per donor yielded a single 2.5 ml blood sample. The total RNA came straight from whole blood, and T cells were not sorted beforehand. The V gene's germline CDR1 is SGHKS and CDR2 YYEKEE (reference sequence). The CDR3 has 14 amino acids. J is TRBJ2-5 and V is TRBV5-5. The sequence was obtained from a human donor with ulcerative colitis or Crohn's disease, or a healthy co-twin of an affected twin (not recorded which). Sequenced input: blood. CDR3 in amino acids: CASSLRHEQETQYF.